The rows below give T cell receptor beta chains drawn from one sample of a study of follicular helper T cells after annual influenza vaccination. Profiling relied on immunoSEQ multiplex PCR, and the TCRdb table lists in-frame clones only, not all of them. Of some 12,000 clones in the sample, approximately 80% were seen once. Here the sequenced sample was CXCR5+ CD38- circulating T follicular helper cells from blood, taken on the day of influenza vaccination. These TCRs come from an adult who received the influenza vaccine. Both conserved end residues are part of each CDR3. The D gene is left open where the match is weak. Not every row has a clone size; where given, it reads once, few, many or a size class.

size	V	J	length	D	DNA	CDR3
once	TRBV11-2	TRBJ1-1	15	.	TGTGCCAGCAGCCATCGTCAGGGGTCGGACACTGAAGCTTTCTTT	CASSHRQGSDTEAFF
few	TRBV5-1	TRBJ2-2	16	TRBD2	TGCGCCAGCAGCCCCCAGACTAGCAGCCACACCGGGGAGCTGTTTTTT	CASSPQTSSHTGELFF
.	TRBV30	TRBJ1-1	11	.	TGTGCCTGCCGACAGGAATATGGAGCTTTCTTT	CACRQEYGAFF
.	TRBV14	TRBJ2-3	15	TRBD2	TGTGCCAGCAGCCCGTGGACTAGCGGGGGGGATACGCAGTATTTT	CASSPWTSGGDTQYF
.	TRBV7-2	TRBJ2-4	15	.	TGTGCCAGCAGCTTAGGTGGCTCACCGCGGGACATTCAGTACTTC	CASSLGGSPRDIQYF
.	TRBV4-3	TRBJ1-2	15	.	TGCGCCAGCAGCCTCAACCCTAGAGGGGAGCATGGCTACACCTTC	CASSLNPRGEHGYTF
few	TRBV30	TRBJ1-3	14	TRBD1	TGTGCCTGGGGGGGGACAGGCTCTGGAAACACCATATATTTT	CAWGGTGSGNTIYF
.	TRBV18	TRBJ1-1	13	.	TGTGCCAGCTCACCCACGGAACGGGGAAAAGCTTTCTTT	CASSPTERGKAFF
.	TRBV25-1	TRBJ2-3	15	.	TGTGCCAGCAGTGAAGACCTGACGGGGACAGATACGCAGTATTTT	CASSEDLTGTDTQYF
.	TRBV5-1	TRBJ2-5	13	.	TGCGCCAGCAGCTTGGGCGGCGGAGAGACCCAGTACTTC	CASSLGGGETQYF